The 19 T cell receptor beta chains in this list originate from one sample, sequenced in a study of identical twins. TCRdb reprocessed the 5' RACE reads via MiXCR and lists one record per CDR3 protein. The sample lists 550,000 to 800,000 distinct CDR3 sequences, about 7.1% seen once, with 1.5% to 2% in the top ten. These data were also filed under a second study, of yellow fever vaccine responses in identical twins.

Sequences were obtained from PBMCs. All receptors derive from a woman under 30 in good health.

In DNA, the CDR3 is TGTGCCAGCAGTTTCCGAGGGGACTCAGCCAAAAACATTCAGTACTTC. Translation gives CASSFRGDSAKNIQYF. This sequence joins TRBV12-3 or TRBV12-4 and TRBJ2-4, with D possibly matching TRBD2 (6 bases). V dropped 3 bases and J dropped 0 bases, with 12 bases sitting between them. CDR3 size: 16 residues.

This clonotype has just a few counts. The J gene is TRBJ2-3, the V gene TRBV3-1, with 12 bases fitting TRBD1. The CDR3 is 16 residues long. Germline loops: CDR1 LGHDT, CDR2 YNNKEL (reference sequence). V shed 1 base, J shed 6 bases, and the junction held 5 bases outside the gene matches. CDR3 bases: TGTGCCAGCAGCCAAGCGGGACAGGGGGCAACTGATACGCAGTATTTT. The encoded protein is CASSQAGQGATDTQYF.

The CDR3 sequence: CATSGGRGTRSYEQFF. CDR3 bases: TGTGCCACCAGTGGGGGGCGAGGGACTAGAAGCTATGAGCAGTTCTTC. The rearrangement joins TRBV24-1 to TRBJ2-1, with 8 bases lining up with TRBD2. The CDR3 covers 16 residues. The junction had 13 bases not matched to a gene; V was cut back by 5 bases and J by 8 bases. Germline V CDR1 and CDR2: KGHDR, SFDVKD.

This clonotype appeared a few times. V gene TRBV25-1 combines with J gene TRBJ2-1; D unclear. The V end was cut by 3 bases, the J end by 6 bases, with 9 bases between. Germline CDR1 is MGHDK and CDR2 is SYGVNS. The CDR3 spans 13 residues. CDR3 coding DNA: TGTGCCAGCAGTGATTTCAGCCGCAATGAGCAGTTCTTC. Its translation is CASSDFSRNEQFF.

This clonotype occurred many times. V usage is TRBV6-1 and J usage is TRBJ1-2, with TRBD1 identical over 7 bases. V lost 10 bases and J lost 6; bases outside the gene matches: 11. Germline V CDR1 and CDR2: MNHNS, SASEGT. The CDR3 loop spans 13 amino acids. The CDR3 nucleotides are TGTGCCACGGGGCAGGGGGTCGCGAATGGCTACACCTTC. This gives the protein CATGQGVANGYTF.

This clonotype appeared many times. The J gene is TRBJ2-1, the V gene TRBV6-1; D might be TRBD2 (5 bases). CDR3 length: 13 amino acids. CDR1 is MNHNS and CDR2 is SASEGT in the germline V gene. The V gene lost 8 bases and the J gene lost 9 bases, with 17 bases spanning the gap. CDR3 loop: CASWPGRGIEQFF. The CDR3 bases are TGTGCCAGCTGGCCCGGACGGGGAATTGAGCAGTTCTTC.

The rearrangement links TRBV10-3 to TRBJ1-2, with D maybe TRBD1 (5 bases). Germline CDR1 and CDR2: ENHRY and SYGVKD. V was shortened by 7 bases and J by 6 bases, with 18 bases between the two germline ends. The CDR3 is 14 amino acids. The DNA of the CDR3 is TGTGCCATCACCTCAGGTCAGGGTGTGCATGGCTACACCTTC. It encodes CAITSGQGVHGYTF.

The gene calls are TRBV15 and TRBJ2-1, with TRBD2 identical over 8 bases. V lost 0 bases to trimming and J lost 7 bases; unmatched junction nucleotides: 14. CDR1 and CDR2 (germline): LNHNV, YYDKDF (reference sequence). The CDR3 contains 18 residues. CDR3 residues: CATSRDFMTGTSGNEQFF. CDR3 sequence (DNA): TGTGCCACCAGCAGAGACTTTATGACCGGGACTAGTGGTAATGAGCAGTTCTTC.

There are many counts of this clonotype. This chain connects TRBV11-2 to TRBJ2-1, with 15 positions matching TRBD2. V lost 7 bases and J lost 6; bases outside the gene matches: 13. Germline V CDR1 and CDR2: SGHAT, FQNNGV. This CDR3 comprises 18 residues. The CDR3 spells CASTQPGTSGRPLNEQFF. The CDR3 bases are TGTGCCAGCACCCAACCCGGGACTAGCGGGAGGCCCCTCAATGAGCAGTTCTTC.

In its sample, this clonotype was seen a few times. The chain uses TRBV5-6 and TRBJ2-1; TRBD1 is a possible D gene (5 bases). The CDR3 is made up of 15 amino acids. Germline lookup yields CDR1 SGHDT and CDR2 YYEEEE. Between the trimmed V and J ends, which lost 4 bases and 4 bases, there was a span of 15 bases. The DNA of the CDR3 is TGTGCCAGCAGCCTGTTCGGGCGGACATACAATGAGCAGTTCTTC. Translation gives CASSLFGRTYNEQFF.

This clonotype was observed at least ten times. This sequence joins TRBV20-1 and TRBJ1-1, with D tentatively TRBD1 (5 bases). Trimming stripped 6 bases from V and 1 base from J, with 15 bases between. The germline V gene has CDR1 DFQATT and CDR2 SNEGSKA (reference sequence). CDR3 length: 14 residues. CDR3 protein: CSAKKGAANTEAFF. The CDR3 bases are TGCAGTGCAAAAAAAGGGGCGGCGAACACTGAAGCTTTCTTT.

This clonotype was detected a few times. CDR3 sequence: CASSFRRERRNEQFF. CDR3 DNA: TGTGCCAGCAGTTTTAGGCGGGAGAGAAGGAATGAGCAGTTCTTC. The chain carries TRBV27 and TRBJ2-1, with 7 bases fitting TRBD2. The trim removed 3 bases at V and 7 bases at J, leaving 9 bases unmatched. The CDR3 is 15 amino acids. Germline V CDR1 and CDR2: MNHEY, SMNVEV (reference sequence).

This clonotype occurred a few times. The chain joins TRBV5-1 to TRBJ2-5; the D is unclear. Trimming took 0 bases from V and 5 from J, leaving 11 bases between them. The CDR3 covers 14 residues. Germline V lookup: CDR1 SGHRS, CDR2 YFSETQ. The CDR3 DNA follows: TGCGCCAGCAGCTTGGAGTACCGGAAGGAGACCCAGTACTTC. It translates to CASSLEYRKETQYF.

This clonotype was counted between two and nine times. CDR3 sequence: CASSPPPRTGIFTGELFF. In nucleotides, the CDR3 is TGTGCCAGCAGCCCGCCCCCCAGGACCGGGATCTTTACCGGGGAGCTGTTTTTT. The rearrangement joins TRBV3-1 to TRBJ2-2, with a tentative D call TRBD2 (5 bases). V shed 4 bases and J shed 5 bases, with 23 bases lying between them. The CDR3 has 18 residues. CDR1 and CDR2 (germline): LGHDT, YNNKEL (reference sequence). Based on the CDR3 plus reference TRBV3-1 and TRBJ2-2, the full variable domain is DTAVSQTPKYLVTQMGNDKSIKCEQNLGHDTMYWYKQDSKKFLKIMFSYNNKELIINETVPNRFSPKSPDKAHLNLHINSLELGDSAVYFCASSPPPRTGIFTGELFFGEGSRLTVL.

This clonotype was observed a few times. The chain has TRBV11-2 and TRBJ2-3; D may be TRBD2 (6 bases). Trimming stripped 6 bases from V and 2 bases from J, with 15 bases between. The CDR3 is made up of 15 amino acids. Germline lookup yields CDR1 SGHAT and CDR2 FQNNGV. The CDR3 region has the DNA TGTGCCAGCAGTGTCCTAGCGCAAGCCACAGATACGCAGTATTTT. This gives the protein CASSVLAQATDTQYF.

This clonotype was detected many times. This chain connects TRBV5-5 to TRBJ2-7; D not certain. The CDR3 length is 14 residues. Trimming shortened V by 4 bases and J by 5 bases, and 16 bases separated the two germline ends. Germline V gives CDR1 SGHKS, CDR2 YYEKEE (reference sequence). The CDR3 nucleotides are TGTGCCAGCAGCCAAGGCCCACCCGATAACGAGCAGTACTTC. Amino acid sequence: CASSQGPPDNEQYF.

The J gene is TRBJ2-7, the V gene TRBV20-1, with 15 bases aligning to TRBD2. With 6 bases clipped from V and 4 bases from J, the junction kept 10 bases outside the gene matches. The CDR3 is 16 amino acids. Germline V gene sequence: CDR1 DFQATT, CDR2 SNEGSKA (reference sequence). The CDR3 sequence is CSATGTSGRFGYEQYF. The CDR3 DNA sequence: TGCAGTGCAACGGGGACTAGCGGGAGGTTTGGTTACGAGCAGTACTTC.

The CDR3: CARTESTGELFF. CDR3 DNA: TGCGCCAGAACCGAGAGCACCGGGGAGCTGTTTTTT. This rearrangement joins TRBV5-1 to TRBJ2-2; the D is unclear. The germline V gene encodes CDR1 SGHRS and CDR2 YFSETQ. V gave up 8 bases and J gave up 4 bases, with 9 bases separating them. The CDR3 loop spans 12 amino acids.

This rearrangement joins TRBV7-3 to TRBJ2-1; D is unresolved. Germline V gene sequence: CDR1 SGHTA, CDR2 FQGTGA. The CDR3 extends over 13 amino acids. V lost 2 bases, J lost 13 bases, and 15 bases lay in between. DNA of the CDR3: TGTGCCAGCAGCTTAGGGTTGGCGGACGACCAGTTCTTC. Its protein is CASSLGLADDQFF.